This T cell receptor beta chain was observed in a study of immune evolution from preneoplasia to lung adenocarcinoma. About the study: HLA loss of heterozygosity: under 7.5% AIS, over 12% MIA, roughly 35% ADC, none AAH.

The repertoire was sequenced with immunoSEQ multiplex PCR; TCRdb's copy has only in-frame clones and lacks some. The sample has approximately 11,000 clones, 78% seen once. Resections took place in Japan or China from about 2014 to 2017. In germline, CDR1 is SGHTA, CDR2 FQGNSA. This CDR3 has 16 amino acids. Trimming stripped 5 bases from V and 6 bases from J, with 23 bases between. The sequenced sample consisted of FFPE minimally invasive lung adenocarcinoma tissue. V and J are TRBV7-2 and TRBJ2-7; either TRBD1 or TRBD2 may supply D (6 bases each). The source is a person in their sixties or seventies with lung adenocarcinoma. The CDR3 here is CASSLGVGGNMGEQYF. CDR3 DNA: TGTGCCAGCAGCCTGGGGGTCGGGGGCAATATGGGCGAGCAGTACTTC.